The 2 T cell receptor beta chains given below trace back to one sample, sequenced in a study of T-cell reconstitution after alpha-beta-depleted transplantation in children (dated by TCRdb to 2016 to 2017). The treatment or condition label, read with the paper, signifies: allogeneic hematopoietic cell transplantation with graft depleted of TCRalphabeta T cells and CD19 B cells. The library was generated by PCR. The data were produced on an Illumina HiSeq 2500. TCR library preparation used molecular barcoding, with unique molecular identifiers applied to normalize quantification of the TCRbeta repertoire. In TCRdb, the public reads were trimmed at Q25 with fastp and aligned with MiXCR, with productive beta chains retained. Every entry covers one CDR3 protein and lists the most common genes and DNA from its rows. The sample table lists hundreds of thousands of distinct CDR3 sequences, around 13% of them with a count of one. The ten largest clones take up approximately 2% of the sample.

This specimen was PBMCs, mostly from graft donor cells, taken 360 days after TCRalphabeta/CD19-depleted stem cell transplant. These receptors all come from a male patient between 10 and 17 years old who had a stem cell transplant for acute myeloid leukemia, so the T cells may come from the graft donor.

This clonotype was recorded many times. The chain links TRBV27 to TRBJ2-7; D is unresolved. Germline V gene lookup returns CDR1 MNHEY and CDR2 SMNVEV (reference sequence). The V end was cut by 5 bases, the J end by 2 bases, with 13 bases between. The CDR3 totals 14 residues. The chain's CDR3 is CASSEKGKTYEQYF. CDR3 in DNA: TGTGCCAGCAGTGAAAAAGGAAAGACCTACGAGCAGTACTTC.

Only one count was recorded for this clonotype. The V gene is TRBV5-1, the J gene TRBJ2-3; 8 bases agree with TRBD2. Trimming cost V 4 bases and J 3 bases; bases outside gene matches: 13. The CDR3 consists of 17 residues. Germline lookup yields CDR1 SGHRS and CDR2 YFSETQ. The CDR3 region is CASSPDGWTSQTDTQYF. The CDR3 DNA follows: TGCGCCAGCAGCCCCGACGGCTGGACTAGCCAAACAGATACGCAGTATTTT.